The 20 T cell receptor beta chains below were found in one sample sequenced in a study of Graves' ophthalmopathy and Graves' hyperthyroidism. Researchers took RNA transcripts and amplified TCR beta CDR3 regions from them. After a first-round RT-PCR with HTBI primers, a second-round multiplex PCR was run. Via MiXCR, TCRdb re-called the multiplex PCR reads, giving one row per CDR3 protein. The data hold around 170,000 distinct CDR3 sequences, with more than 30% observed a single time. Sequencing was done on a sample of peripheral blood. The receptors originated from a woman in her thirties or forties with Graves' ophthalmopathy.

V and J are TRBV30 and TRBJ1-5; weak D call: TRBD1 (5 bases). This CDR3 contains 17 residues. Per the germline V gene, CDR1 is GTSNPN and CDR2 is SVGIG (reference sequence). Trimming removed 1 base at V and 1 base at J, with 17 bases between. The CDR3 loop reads CAWSDRSWGGSNQPQHF. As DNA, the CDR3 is TGTGCCTGGAGTGACAGGAGTTGGGGAGGCAGCAATCAGCCCCAGCATTTT.

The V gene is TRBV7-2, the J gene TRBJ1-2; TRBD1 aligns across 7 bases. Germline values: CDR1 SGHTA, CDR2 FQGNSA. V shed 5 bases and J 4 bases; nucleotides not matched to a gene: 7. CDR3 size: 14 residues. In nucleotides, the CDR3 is TGTGCCAGCAGCGCCGGGACAGACCTCTATGGCTACACCTTC. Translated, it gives CASSAGTDLYGYTF.

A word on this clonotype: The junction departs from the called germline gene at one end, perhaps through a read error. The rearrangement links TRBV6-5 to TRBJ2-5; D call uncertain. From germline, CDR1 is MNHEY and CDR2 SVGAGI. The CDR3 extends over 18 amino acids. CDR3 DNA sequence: TGTACCAGCAGTTATCGGGCAGGCCAGGCCAGCTACCAAGAGACCCAGTACTTC. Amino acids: CTSSYRAGQASYQETQYF.

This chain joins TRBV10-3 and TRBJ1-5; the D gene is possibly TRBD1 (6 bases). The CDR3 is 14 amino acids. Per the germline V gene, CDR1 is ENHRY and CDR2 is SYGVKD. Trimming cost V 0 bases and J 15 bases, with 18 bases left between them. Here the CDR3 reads CAISESDTGTKVHF. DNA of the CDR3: TGTGCCATCAGTGAGTCAGATACCGGGACAAAAGTGCATTTT.

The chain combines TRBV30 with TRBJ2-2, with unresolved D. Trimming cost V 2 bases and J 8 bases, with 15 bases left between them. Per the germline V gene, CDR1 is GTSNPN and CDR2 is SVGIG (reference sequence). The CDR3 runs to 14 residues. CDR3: CAWSRSTSRGELFF. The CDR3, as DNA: TGTGCCTGGAGTCGGTCGACCTCGAGGGGGGAGCTGTTTTTT. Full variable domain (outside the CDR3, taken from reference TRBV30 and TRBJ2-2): SQTIHQWPATLVQPVGSPLSLECTVEGTSNPNLYWYRQAAGRGLQLLFYSVGIGQISSEVPQNLSASRPQDRQFILSSKKLLLSDSGFYLCAWSRSTSRGELFFGEGSRLTVL.

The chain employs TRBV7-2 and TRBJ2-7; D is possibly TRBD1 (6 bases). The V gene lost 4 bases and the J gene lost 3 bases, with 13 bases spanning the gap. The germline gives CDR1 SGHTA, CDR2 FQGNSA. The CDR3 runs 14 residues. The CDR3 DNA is TGTGCCAGCAGCTCAGGACAGACCCGCTACGAGCAGTACTTC. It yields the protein CASSSGQTRYEQYF.

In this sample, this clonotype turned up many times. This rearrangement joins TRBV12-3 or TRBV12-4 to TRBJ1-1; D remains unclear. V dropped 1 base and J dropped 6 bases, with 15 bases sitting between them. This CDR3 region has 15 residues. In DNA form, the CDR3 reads TGTGCCAGCAGTTTAGTACCGGGAGGAAGTTCTGAAGCTTTCTTT. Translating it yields CASSLVPGGSSEAFF.

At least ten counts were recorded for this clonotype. This CDR3 reads CASTPRRGDSYEQYF. The CDR3, as DNA: TGTGCCAGCACTCCACGGCGGGGTGACTCCTACGAGCAGTACTTC. V and J are TRBV6-5 and TRBJ2-7; tentatively, D is TRBD2 (6 bases). Looked up from germline, CDR1 is MNHEY and CDR2 is SVGAGI. This CDR3 contains 15 residues. The V end lost 7 bases, the J end lost 0 bases, and 16 bases lay between the germline ends.

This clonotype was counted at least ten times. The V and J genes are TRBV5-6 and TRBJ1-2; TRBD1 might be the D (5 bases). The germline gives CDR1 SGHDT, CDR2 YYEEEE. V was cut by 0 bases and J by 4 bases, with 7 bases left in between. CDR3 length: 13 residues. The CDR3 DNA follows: TGTGCCAGCAGCTTGGGGGGGAGCTATGGCTACACCTTC. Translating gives CASSLGGSYGYTF. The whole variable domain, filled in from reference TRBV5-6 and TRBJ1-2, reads DAGVTQSPTHLIKTRGQQVTLRCSPKSGHDTVSWYQQALGQGPQFIFQYYEEEERQRGNFPDRFSGHQFPNYSSELNVNALLLGDSALYLCASSLGGSYGYTFGSGTRLTVV.

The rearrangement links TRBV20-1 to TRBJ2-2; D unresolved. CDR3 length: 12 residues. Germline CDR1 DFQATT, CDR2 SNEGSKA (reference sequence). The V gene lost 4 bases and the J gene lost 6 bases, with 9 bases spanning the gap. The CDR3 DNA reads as TGCAGTGCTATTCAAGCCCCCGGGGAGCTGTTTTTT. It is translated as CSAIQAPGELFF.

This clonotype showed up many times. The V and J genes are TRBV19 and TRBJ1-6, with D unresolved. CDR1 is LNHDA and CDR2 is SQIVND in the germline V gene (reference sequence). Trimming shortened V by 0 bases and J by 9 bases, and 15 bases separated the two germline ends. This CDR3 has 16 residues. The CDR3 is CASSIEGVSIRSPLHF. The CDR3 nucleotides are TGTGCCAGTAGTATAGAGGGAGTCTCAATCCGTTCACCCCTCCACTTT.

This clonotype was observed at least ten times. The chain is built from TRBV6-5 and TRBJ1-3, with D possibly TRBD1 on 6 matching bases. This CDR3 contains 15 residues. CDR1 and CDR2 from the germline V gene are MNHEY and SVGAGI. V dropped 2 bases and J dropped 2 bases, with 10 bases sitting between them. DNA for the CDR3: TGTGCCAGCAGTTACCCCGGACAGACTGGAAACACCATATATTTT. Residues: CASSYPGQTGNTIYF.

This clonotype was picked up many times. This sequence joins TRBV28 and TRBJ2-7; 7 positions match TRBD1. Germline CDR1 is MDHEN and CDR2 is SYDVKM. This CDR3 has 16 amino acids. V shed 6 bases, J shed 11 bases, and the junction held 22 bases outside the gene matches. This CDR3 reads CASSHSLTGPLAVKYF. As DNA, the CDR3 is TGTGCCAGCAGCCACAGCTTGACAGGGCCTCTTGCTGTGAAGTACTTC.

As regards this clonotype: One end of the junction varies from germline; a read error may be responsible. The CDR3 DNA sequence: TGTGCCACCAGTGACTCAGAGGACGGGGACACTGAAGCTTTCTTT. Translating gives CATSDSEDGDTEAFF. This rearrangement joins TRBV6-4 to TRBJ1-1; D call uncertain. The CDR3 covers 15 residues. The V gene's germline CDR1 is MRHNA and CDR2 SNTAGT.

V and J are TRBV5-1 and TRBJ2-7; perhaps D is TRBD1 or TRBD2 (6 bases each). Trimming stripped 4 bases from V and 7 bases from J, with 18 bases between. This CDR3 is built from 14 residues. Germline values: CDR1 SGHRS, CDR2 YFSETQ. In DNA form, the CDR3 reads TGCGCCAGCAGCCCTACACTTACAGGGAGGGAGCAGTACTTC. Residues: CASSPTLTGREQYF.

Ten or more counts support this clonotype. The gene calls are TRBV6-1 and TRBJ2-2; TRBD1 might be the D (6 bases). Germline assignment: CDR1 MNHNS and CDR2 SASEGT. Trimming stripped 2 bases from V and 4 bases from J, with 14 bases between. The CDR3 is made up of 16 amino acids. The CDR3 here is CASSESRTVFTGELFF. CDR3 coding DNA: TGTGCCAGCAGTGAATCTAGGACAGTATTCACCGGGGAGCTGTTTTTT.

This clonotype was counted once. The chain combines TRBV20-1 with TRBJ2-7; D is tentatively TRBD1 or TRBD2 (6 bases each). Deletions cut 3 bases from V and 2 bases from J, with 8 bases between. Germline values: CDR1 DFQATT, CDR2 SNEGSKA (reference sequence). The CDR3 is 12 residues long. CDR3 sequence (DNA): TGCAGTGCTAGTAGGGGGGCCTACGAGCAGTACTTC. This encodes CSASRGAYEQYF.

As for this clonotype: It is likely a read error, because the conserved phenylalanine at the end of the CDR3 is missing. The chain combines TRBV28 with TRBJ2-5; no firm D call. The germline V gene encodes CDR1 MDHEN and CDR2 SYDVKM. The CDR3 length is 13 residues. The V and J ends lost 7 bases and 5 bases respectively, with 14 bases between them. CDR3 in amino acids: CASTTTTQETQYL. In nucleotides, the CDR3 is TGTGCCAGCACCACGACAACCCAGGAGACCCAGTACCTC.

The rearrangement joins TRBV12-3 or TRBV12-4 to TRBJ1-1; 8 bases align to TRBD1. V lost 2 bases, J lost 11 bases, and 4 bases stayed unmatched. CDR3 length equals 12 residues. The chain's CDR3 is CASSLYRGNAFF. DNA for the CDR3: TGTGCCAGCAGTTTATACAGGGGGAATGCTTTCTTT.

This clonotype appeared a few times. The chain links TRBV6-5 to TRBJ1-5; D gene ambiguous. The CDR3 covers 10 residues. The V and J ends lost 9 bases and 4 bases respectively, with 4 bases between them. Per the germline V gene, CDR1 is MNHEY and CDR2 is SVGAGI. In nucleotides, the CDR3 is TGTGCCAGACGAAATCAGCCCCAGCATTTT. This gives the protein CARRNQPQHF.